This T cell receptor beta chain was retrieved from a study of a mutant IDH1 vaccine in newly diagnosed glioma. Study-wide background: In some groups vaccination began 4-6 weeks post-radiotherapy; others received it with temozolomide. Week 35 was assigned to visit V12, and week 47 was assigned to visit V13.

The V gene end was trimmed by 8 bases and the J gene end by 2 bases; junction bases not matched to a gene: 11. In germline, CDR1 is MNHNS, CDR2 SASEGT. The CDR3 sequence is 15 residues long. On this clone itself: Antigen specificity is unknown.

Assay used: immunoSEQ multiplex PCR; TCRdb lists only in-frame clones, some missing. Found here are about 48,000 clones, approximately 80% of them singletons; the top ten hold over 6.5%. Sample time point: week 35, safety follow-up. Topical imiquimod was applied with each vaccine dose, which held 300 ug of mutant IDH1 20-mer peptide. V is TRBV6-1 and J is TRBJ1-2, with TRBD1 matching 7 bases. The source is a man aged 35-49 years with glioma. The source was PBMCs, collected from a glioma patient whose treatment included an IDH1 peptide vaccine. The CDR3 DNA follows: TGTGCCAGCTCGGATGGGGGGACAGCGAACTATGGCTACACCTTC. Translated, it gives CASSDGGTANYGYTF.